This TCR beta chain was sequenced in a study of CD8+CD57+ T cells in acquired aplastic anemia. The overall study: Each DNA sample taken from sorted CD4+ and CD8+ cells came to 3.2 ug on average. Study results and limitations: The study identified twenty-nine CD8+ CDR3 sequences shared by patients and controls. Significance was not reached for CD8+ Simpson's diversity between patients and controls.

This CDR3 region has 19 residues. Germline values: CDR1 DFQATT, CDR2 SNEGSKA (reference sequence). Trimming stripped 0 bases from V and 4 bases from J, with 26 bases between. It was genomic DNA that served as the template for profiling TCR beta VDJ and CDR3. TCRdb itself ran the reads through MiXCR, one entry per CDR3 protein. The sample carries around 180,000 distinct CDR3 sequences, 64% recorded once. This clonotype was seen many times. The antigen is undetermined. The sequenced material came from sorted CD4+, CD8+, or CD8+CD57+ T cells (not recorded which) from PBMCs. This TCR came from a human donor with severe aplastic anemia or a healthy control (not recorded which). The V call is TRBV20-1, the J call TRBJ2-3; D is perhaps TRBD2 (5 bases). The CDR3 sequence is CSARDSLRGLSGWADTQYF. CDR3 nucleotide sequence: TGCAGTGCTAGAGATTCCTTGCGAGGACTCTCTGGGTGGGCAGATACGCAGTATTTT.